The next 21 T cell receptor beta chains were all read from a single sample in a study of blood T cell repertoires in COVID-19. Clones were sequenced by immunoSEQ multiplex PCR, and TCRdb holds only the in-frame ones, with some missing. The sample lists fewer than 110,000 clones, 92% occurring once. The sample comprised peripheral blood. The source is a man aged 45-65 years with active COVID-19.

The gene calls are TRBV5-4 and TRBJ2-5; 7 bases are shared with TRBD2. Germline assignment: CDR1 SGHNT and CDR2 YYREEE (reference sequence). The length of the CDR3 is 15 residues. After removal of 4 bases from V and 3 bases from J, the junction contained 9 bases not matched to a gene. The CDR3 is CASSKRLAGEETQYF. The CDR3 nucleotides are TGTGCCAGCAGCAAACGACTAGCTGGCGAAGAGACCCAGTACTTC.

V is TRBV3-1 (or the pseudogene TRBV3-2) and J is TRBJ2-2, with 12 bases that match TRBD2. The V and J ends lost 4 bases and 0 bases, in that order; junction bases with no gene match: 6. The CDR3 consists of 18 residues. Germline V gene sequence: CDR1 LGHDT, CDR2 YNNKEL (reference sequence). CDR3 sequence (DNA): TGTGCCAGCAGCCGGGGACTAGCGGGTACGACGAACACCGGGGAGCTGTTTTTT. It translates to CASSRGLAGTTNTGELFF.

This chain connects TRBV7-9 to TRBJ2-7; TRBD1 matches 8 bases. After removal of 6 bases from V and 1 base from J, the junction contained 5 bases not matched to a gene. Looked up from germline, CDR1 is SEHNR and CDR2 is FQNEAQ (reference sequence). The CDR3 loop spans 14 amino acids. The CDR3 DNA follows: TGTGCCAGCAGTTACGACAGGGGTTCCTACGAGCAGTACTTC. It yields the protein CASSYDRGSYEQYF.

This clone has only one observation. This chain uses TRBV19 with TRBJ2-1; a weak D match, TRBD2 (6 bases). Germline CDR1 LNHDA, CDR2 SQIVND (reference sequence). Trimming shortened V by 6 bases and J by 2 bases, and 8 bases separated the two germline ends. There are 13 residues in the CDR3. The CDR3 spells CASSPGAYNEQFF. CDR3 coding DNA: TGTGCCAGTAGCCCGGGGGCCTACAATGAGCAGTTCTTC.

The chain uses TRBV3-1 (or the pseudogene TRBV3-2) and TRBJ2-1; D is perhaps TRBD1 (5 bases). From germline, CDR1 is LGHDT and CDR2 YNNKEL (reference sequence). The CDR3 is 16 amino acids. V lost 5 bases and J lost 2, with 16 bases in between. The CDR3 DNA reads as TGTGCCAGCAGCAACCCCAGGGCTAACCCCTACAATGAGCAGTTCTTC. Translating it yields CASSNPRANPYNEQFF.

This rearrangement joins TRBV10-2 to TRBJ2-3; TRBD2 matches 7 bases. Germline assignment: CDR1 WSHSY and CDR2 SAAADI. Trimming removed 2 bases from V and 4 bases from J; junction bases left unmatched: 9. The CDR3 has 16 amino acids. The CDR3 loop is CASSEDGGSWADTQYF. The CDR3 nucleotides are TGCGCCAGCAGTGAGGATGGCGGGAGTTGGGCAGATACGCAGTATTTT.

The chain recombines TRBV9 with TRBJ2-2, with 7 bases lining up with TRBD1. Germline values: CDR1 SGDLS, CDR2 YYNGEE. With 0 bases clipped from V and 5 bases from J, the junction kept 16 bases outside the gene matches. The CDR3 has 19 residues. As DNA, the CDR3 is TGTGCCAGCAGCGTAGCTAGAACAGGGGCTCAGTCCGGGACCGGGGAGCTGTTTTTT. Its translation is CASSVARTGAQSGTGELFF. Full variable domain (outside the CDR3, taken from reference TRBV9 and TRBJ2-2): DSGVTQTPKHLITATGQRVTLRCSPRSGDLSVYWYQQSLDQGLQFLIQYYNGEERAKGNILERFSAQQFPDLHSELNLSSLELGDSALYFCASSVARTGAQSGTGELFFGEGSRLTVL.

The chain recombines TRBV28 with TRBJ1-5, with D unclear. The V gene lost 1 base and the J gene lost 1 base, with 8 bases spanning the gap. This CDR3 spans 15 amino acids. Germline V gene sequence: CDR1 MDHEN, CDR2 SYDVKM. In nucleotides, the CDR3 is TGTGCCAGCAGTTTATCCAGACTGAGCAATCAGCCCCAGCATTTT. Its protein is CASSLSRLSNQPQHF.

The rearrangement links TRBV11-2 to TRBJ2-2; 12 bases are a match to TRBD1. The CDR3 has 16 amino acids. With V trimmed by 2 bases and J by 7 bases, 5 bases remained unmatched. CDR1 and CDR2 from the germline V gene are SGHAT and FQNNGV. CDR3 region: CASSLRGQGAVGELFF. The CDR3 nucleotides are TGTGCCAGCAGCTTACGGGGACAGGGGGCCGTCGGGGAGCTGTTTTTT.

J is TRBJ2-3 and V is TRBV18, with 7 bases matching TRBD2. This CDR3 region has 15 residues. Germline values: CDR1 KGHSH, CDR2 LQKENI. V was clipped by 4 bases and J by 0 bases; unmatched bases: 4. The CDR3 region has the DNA TGTGCCAGCTCACTATCAGCGGGAAGCACAGATACGCAGTATTTT. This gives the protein CASSLSAGSTDTQYF.

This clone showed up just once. The CDR3 spells CASSLGAQGLGETQYF. As DNA, the CDR3 is TGTGCCAGCAGCTTAGGGGCACAGGGATTGGGAGAGACCCAGTACTTC. The chain uses TRBV11-2 and TRBJ2-5; perhaps TRBD1 as D (6 bases). Trimming left V 1 base short and J 4 bases short, with 16 bases between. Germline V gene sequence: CDR1 SGHAT, CDR2 FQNNGV. This CDR3 comprises 16 residues.

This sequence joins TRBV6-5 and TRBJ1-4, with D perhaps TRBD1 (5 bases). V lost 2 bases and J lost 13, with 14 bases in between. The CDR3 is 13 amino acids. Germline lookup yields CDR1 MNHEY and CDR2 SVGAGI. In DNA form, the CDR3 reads TGTGCCAGCAGTTACGCCAGGGCGGGGGTACTGTTTTTT. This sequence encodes CASSYARAGVLFF.

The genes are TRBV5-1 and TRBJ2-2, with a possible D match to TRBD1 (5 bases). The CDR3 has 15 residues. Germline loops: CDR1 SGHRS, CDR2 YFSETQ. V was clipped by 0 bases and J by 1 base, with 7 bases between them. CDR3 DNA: TGCGCCAGCAGCTTGGGACAGCAGAACACCGGGGAGCTGTTTTTT. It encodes CASSLGQQNTGELFF.

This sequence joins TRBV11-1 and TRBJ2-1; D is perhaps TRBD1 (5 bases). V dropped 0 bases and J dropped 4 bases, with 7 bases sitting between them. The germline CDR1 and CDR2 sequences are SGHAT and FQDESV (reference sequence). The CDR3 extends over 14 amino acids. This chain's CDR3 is CASSLAGVYNEQFF. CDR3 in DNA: TGTGCCAGCAGCTTAGCAGGGGTGTACAATGAGCAGTTCTTC.

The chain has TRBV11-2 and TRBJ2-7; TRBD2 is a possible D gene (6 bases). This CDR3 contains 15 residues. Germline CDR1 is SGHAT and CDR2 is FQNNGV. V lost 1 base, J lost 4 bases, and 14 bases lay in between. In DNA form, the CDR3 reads TGTGCCAGCAGCTTAGGGTCGATAGCGGTTTACGAGCAGTACTTC. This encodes CASSLGSIAVYEQYF.

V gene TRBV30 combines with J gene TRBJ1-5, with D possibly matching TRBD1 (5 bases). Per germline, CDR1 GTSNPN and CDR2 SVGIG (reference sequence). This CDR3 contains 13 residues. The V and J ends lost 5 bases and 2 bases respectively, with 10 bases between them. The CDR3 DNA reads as TGTGCCTGGTCGACAGAACGCAATCAGCCCCAGCATTTT. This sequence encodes CAWSTERNQPQHF.

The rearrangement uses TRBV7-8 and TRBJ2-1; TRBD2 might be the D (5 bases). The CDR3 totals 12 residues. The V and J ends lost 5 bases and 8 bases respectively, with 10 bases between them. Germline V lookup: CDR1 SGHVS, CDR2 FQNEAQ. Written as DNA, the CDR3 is TGTGCCAGCAGCCTTCGGCGGGATGAGCAGTTCTTC. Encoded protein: CASSLRRDEQFF.

CDR3 bases: TGTGCCAGCAGCTCACAGGGGGTGAGGGAAAAACTGTTTTTT. Protein: CASSSQGVREKLFF. The V gene is TRBV5-4, the J gene TRBJ1-4; 8 positions agree with TRBD1. Per germline, CDR1 SGHNT and CDR2 YYREEE (reference sequence). The trim removed 3 bases at V and 8 bases at J, leaving 6 bases unmatched. The CDR3 has 14 amino acids.

The CDR3 loop is CASSLTGTTNEKLFF. The CDR3 nucleotides read TGCGCCAGCAGCTTGACAGGAACAACTAATGAAAAACTGTTTTTT. The genes are TRBV5-1 and TRBJ1-4; tentative D call: TRBD1 (5 bases). Germline CDR1 SGHRS, CDR2 YFSETQ. The V and J ends lost 1 base and 0 bases respectively, with 7 bases between them. The CDR3 has 15 residues.

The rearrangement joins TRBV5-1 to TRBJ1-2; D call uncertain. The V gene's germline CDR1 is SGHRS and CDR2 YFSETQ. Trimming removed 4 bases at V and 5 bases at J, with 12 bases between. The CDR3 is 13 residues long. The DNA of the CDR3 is TGCGCCAGCAGCCTCGGGGATCTTTATGGCTACACCTTC. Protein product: CASSLGDLYGYTF.

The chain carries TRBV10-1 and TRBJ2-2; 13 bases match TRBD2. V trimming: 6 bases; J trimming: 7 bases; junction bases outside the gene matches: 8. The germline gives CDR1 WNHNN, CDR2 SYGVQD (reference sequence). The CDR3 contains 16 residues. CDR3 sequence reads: CASSTGLAGAGGELFF. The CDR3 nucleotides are TGCGCCAGCAGCACCGGACTAGCGGGAGCTGGCGGGGAGCTGTTTTTT.